The TCR beta chain described here comes from a study of T cells in Graves' hyperthyroidism and ophthalmopathy (dated by TCRdb to the late 2010s). General notes on the study: TCR V-J signatures able to tell the groups apart were searched for in a discovery cohort of approximately 95 patients, of whom 43 had Graves' ophthalmopathy and 57 had stable Graves' hyperthyroidism. Following sampling, methimazole starting at 30 mg daily was given to hyperthyroidism patients, and high-dose intravenous methylprednisolone was given to ophthalmopathy patients. Prospective prediction of ophthalmopathy was tested in an independent validation cohort consisting of under 20 hyperthyroidism patients and approximately 16 patients who later progressed to ophthalmopathy. In more than 5 Graves' hyperthyroidism patients, the study also compared T-cell repertoires from thyroid tissue with T-cell repertoires from blood. The 85 to 100 discovery patients were randomly split 7:3 into training and test sets. The paper describes TCR Vbeta CDR3 sequencing of 120 to 150 peripheral blood samples, made up of roughly 40 ophthalmopathy patients, some 76 hyperthyroidism patients and roughly 17 progressor patients.

Stable Graves' hyperthyroidism was defined as no progression to ophthalmopathy during 18 months of follow-up. Hyperthyroidism patients were newly diagnosed, with disease duration under 2 months, and aged 18 to 65 years. Patients with uncontrolled infections, other autoimmune diseases, pregnancy or lactation were excluded. Clinical symptoms, serum thyroxine and TRAb, thyroid ultrasound, and orbital computed tomography formed the basis for the diagnoses. Trizol reagent was used to extract total RNA, and RNA quality was then checked on an Agilent 2100 Bioanalyzer. The TCR beta CDR3 regions were amplified from RNA transcripts. For the first round of RT-PCR on the TCR CDR3, the HTBI primer set was used together with the Qiagen OneStep RT-PCR kit. The libraries were constructed in a second round of multiplex PCR and then size-selected and purified. The libraries were sequenced on an Illumina HiSeq2000 using paired-end 100 bp reads. The source study handled its data this way. SOAPnuke was used to process the raw data, with reads discarded if the reads contained adapters or uncalled bases, had a mean Phred below 15, or lacked an exact constant-primer or identifier match. COPE v1.2.5 was used to merge the high-quality paired reads, and each unique nucleotide sequence was defined as a clonotype. MiTCR v1.1 was used to align clonotypes to the IMGT TRBV, TRBD and TRBJ reference segments. The analysis included only V-J combinations with a frequency above 0.0001, which together covered 99% to 99.2% of the repertoires. The TCS score was defined as F50 (clonal expansion) divided by E x V (chaos), with BLOSUM62-based TCRdist calculated between CDR3 peptides within each V-J. Welch's t-statistics and random forest reduced some 510 V-J features to roughly 13, which were used in a naive Bayes classifier (R e1071). The public reads were reprocessed in TCRdb via fastp at Q25 and MiXCR, keeping in-frame beta chains. Entries are consolidated by CDR3 protein sequence, retaining the most common genes and DNA. These V and J calls derive from TCRdb rather than the authors' analysis. The sample table contains hundreds of thousands of distinct CDR3 sequences; only one count was recorded for about 43% of them. Roughly 8.2% of the sample lies in the top ten.

This clonotype came up many times. Its antigen is not yet known. No per-base quality is available; no much larger clone lies one base away. Sequences SGHVS (CDR1) and FQNEAQ (CDR2) are obtained from the germline V gene. Counted from cysteine to phenylalanine, this CDR3 has 12 amino acids. Only the CDR3 portion is preserved as DNA: 36 bases, with reading frame beginning at the first base. Trimming at the junction amounts to 3 bases on V and 10 bases on J, and the germline ends lie 12 bases apart. What the research found in general, with its limitations: Ophthalmopathy was separated from stable hyperthyroidism by a 13 V-J signature model, with just over 85% sensitivity and roughly 84% specificity obtained in cross-validation and 80%/75% obtained in testing. Most expanded thyroid clonotypes (frequency above 0.001) were also detected in blood, a finding suggesting that blood repertoires may reflect thyroid immune responses. During validation, the model predicted progression to ophthalmopathy a median of around 6 months ahead of onset, with approximately 70% sensitivity and almost 75% specificity. Sample size was not statistically predetermined, and blinding of investigators to group allocation was not performed.

Sequences were obtained from peripheral blood or thyroid tissue (not recorded which). This clonotype originated in a woman aged 18-35 years with Graves' hyperthyroidism. Donor details come from another sample of the same person, matched by shared clones. The rearrangement combines TRBV7-8 with TRBJ1-1; no D gene is confidently identified. The CDR3 reads CASSFDALGAFF. The sequenced DNA is TGTGCCAGCAGCTTTGACGCATTGGGAGCTTTCTTT.